This T cell receptor (beta chain) was recovered during a study of blood T cell repertoires in COVID-19. Study-wide context: Samples of COVID-19 (acute and convalescent) were obtained from the United States, Italy and Spain. T cells, B-cell-depleted T cells, or PBMCs provided the cDNA or gDNA that served as material.

This CDR3 has 14 amino acids. The germline V gene encodes CDR1 SGHTA and CDR2 FQGNSA. The V end lost 8 bases, the J end lost 4 bases, and 14 bases lay between the germline ends. Methods used by the authors: The assay estimated nucleated cells by amplifying reference gene primers. Using immunoSEQ multiplex PCR, the repertoire was profiled, and TCRdb retains in-frame clones only, with some absent. V and J calls and clone size come straight from that table; D and trimming were deduced from the DNA. The sample shows about 74,000 clones, about 72% of them seen only once. The TCR originated in a man in his 70s with active or convalescent COVID-19. The chain has TRBV7-2 and TRBJ2-2, with D hard to call. Sequencing was carried out using peripheral blood. CDR3 in DNA: TGTGCCAGCCCCACTACACTTGCCACCGGGGAGCTGTTTTTT. This sequence encodes CASPTTLATGELFF.